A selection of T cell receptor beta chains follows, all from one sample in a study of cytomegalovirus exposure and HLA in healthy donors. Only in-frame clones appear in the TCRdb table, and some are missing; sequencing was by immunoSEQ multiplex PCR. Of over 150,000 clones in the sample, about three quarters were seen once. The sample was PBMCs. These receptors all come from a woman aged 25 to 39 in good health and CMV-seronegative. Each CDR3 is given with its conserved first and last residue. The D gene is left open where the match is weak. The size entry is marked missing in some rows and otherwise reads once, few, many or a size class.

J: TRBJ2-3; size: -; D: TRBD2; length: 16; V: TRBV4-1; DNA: TGCGCCAGCAGCCAAGGACTAGCGAGGGGGGCAGATACGCAGTATTTT; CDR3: CASSQGLARGADTQYF
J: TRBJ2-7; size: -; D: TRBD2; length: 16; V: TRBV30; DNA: TGTGCCTGGAGTGGAGGAAGCGGGAGGGCCGCCGGGGAGCAGTACTTC; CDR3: CAWSGGSGRAAGEQYF
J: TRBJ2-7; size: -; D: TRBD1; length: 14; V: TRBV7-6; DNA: TGTGCCAGCAGCCTGGGACAGGGAGCCTACGAGCAGTACTTC; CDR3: CASSLGQGAYEQYF
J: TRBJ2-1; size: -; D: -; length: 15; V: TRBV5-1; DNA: TGCGCCAGCAGCTTGGGTTTGCGCGCCGGGGATGAGCAGTTCTTC; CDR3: CASSLGLRAGDEQFF
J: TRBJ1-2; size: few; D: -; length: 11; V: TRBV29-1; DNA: TGCAGCGTGGAGCTCTTTGGAGGCTACCCCTTC; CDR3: CSVELFGGYPF
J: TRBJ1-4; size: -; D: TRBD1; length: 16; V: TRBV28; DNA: TGTGCCAGCAGCATATCTTGGGGACAGGGAATTGAAAAACTGTTTTTT; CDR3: CASSISWGQGIEKLFF
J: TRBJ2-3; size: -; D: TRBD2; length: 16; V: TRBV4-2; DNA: TGTGCCAGCAGCCAAGAACTAGCGGGATTCACAGATACGCAGTATTTT; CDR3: CASSQELAGFTDTQYF
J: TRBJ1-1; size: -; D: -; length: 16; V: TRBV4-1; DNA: TGCGCCAGCAGCCAAGAGCGGTGGGGGGGCCAACCTGAAGCTTTCTTT; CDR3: CASSQERWGGQPEAFF
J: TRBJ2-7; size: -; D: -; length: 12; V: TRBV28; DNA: TGTGCCAGCAGTCTGAGCTCCTACGAGCAGTACTTC; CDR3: CASSLSSYEQYF
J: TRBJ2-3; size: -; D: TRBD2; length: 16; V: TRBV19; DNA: TGTGCCAGTAGTCCCGGACTAGCGGTTAGCACAGATACGCAGTATTTT; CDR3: CASSPGLAVSTDTQYF
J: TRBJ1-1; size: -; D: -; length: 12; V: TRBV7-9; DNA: TGTGCCAGCAGCCCGCACGAGACTGAAGCTTTCTTT; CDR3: CASSPHETEAFF
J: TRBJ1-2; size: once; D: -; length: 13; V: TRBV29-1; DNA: TGCAGCGTTGCAGTGCTCAATAACTATGGCTACACCTTC; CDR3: CSVAVLNNYGYTF
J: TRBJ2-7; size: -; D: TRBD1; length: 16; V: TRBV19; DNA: TGTGCCAGTAGTTTCGGGCAGGGGGCCGGACCTTACGAGCAGTACTTC; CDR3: CASSFGQGAGPYEQYF
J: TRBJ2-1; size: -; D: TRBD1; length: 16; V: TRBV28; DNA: TGTGCCAGCAGTTCCGAAGAATGGGACAGGGGGACCGCACGGTTCTTC; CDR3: CASSSEEWDRGTARFF
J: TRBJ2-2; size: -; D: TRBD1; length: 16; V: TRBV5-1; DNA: TGCGCCAGCAGCCCTCAAGGGACAGGGGATACCGGGGAGCTGTTTTTT; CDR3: CASSPQGTGDTGELFF
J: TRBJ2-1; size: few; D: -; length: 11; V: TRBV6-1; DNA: TGTGCCAGCAGTGAAGGGGCCCTGTGGTTCTTC; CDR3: CASSEGALWFF